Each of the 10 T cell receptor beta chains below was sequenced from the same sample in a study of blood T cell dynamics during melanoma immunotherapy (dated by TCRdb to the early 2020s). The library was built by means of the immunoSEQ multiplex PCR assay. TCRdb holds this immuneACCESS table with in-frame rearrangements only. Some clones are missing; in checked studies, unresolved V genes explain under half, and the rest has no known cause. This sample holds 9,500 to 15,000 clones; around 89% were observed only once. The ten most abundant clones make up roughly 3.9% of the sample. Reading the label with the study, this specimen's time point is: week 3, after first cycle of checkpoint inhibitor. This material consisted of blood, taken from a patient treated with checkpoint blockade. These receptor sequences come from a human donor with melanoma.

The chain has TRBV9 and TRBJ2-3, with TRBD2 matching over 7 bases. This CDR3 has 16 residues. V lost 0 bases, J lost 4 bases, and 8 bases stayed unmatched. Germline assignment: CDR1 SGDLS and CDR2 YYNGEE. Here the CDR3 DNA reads TGTGCCAGCAGCGTAGTTCCTAGCGGTAATTCAGATACGCAGTATTTT. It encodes CASSVVPSGNSDTQYF.

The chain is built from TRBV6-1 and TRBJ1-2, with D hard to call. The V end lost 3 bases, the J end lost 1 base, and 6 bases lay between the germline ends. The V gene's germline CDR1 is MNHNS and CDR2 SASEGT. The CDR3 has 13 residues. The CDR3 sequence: CASSEWDNYGYTF. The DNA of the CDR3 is TGTGCCAGCAGTGAGTGGGATAACTATGGCTACACCTTC.

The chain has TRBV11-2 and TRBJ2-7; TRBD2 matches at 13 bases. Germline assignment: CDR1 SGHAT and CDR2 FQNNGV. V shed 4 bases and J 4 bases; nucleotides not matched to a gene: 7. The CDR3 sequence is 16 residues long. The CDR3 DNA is TGTGCCAGCAGCTCCGTGGGACTAGCGGGACATTACGAGCAGTACTTC. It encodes CASSSVGLAGHYEQYF. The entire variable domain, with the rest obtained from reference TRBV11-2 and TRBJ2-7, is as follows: EAGVAQSPRYKIIEKRQSVAFWCNPISGHATLYWYQQILGQGPKLLIQFQNNGVVDDSQLPKDRFSAERLKGVDSTLKIQPAKLEDSAVYLCASSSVGLAGHYEQYFGPGTRLTVT.

The CDR3 here is CASSSTSGTNTGELFF. CDR3 sequence (DNA): TGTGCCAGCAGCTCGACTAGCGGGACTAACACCGGGGAGCTGTTTTTT. The chain joins TRBV5-4 to TRBJ2-2, with 11 bases fitting TRBD2. V lost 3 bases and J lost 2; bases outside the gene matches: 3. From germline, CDR1 is SGHNT and CDR2 YYREEE (reference sequence). The CDR3 consists of 16 residues.

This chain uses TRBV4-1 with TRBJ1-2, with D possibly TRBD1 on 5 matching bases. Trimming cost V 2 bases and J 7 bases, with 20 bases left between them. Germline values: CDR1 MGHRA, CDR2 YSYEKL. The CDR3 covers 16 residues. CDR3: CASSQLYRSYPSGYTF. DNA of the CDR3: TGCGCCAGCAGCCAACTCTACAGGTCGTATCCCTCTGGCTACACCTTC.

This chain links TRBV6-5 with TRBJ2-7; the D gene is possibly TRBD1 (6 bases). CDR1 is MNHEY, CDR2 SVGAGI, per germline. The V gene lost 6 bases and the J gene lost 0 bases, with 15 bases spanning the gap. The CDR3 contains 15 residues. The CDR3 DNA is TGTGCCAGCAGCCGGACAGTTGTCGCCTCCTACGAGCAGTACTTC. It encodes CASSRTVVASYEQYF.

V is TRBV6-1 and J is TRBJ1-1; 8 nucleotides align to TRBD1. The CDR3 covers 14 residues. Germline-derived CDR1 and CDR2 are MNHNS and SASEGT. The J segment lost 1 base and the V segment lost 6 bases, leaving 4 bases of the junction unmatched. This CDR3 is CASRTGDRNTEAFF. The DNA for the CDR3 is TGTGCCAGCAGGACAGGGGACAGGAACACTGAAGCTTTCTTT.

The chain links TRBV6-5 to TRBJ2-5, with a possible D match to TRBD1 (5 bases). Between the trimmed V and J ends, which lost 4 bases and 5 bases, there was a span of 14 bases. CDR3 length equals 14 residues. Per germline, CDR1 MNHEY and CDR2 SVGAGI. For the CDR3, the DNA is TGTGCCAGCAGTTTCCTCGGAAGGGGTGAGACCCAGTACTTC. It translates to CASSFLGRGETQYF.

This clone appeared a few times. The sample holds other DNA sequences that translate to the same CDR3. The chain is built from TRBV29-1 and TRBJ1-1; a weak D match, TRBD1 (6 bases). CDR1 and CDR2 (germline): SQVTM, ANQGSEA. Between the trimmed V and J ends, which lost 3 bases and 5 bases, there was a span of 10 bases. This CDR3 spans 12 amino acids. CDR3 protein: CSVDGGLTEAFF. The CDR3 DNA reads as TGCAGCGTTGACGGGGGCTTAACTGAAGCTTTCTTT.

The CDR3 loop is CASSTWTGGGYGYTF. CDR3 nucleotide sequence: TGTGCCAGCAGCACCTGGACAGGGGGTGGCTATGGCTACACCTTC. The rearrangement links TRBV13 to TRBJ1-2, with 10 bases fitting TRBD1. Germline CDR1 is PRHDT and CDR2 is FYEKMQ (reference sequence). The CDR3 runs to 15 residues. V shed 5 bases, J shed 4 bases, and the junction held 7 bases outside the gene matches.